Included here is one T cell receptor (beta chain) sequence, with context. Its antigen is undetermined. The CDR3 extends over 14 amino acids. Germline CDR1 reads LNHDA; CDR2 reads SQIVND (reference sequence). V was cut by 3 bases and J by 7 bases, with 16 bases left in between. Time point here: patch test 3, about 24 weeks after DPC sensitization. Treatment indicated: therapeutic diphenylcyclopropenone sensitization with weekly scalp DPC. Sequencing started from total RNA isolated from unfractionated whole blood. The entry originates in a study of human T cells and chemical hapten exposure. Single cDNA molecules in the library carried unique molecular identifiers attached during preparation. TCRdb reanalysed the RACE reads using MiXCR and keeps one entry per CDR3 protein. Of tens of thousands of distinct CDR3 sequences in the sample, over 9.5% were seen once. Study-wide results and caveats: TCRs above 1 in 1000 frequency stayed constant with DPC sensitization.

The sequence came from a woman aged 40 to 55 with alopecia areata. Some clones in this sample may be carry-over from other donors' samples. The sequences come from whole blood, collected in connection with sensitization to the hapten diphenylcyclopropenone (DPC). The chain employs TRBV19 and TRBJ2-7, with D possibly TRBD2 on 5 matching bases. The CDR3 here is CASSISEGGWEQYF. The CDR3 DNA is TGTGCCAGTAGTATTTCAGAGGGCGGATGGGAGCAGTACTTC.